The T cell receptor beta chain under discussion was sequenced for a study of healthy donors' naive CD4 and CD8 T cells. Findings and caveats of the study: Around 13% of CD4/CD8 propensity variance appeared explained by V, J and CDR3 charge.

Details on this clonotype: The antigen is unknown.

Each TCR library used roughly 490 ng of total RNA and a linear amplification protocol. In TCRdb, the reads were re-called with MiXCR into one record per CDR3 protein. The sample holds 150,000 to 200,000 distinct CDR3 sequences, over 60% seen once. What was sequenced was naive CD4+ and CD8+ T cells sorted from blood, pooled from several donors. This TCR came from a pool of human donors in good health; the sample pools cells from several healthy donors.

This CDR3 is CASSTTLGTAYEQYF. CDR3 sequence (DNA): TGTGCCAGCAGCACCACCCTCGGGACTGCCTACGAGCAGTACTTC. The chain uses TRBV5-8 and TRBJ2-7; perhaps TRBD2 as D (6 bases). V gave up 4 bases and J gave up 2 bases, with 16 bases separating them. Germline CDR1 and CDR2: SGHTS and YDEGEE. The length of the CDR3 is 15 residues.